Listed below are T cell receptor beta chains from one sample, sequenced in a study of T cell changes during pregnancy in multiple sclerosis. Data came from immunoSEQ multiplex PCR; TCRdb stores just in-frame clones and leaves some out. The sample contains about 20,000 clones, about 90% of which appear only once. The sequenced sample was CD8+ T cells from peripheral blood mononuclear cells, obtained in the second trimester of pregnancy. These receptors were obtained from a female donor in good health, enrolled as a control in a pregnancy study. Both conserved end residues are part of each CDR3. The D gene is left open where the match is weak. Part of the rows lack a size; the others show once, few, many or a class for expanded clones.

cdr3_length,j_call,clone_size,d_call,v_call,cdr3_nt,cdr3_aa
13,TRBJ1-5,NA,NA,TRBV6-1,TGTGCCAGCGGGCCCCTACTGAATCAGCCCCAGCATTTT,CASGPLLNQPQHF
14,TRBJ2-2,once,NA,TRBV6-4,TGTGCCAGCAGTGAATCAGATTCCACCGGGGAGCTGTTTTTT,CASSESDSTGELFF
11,TRBJ2-2,once,NA,TRBV30,TGTGCCTGGATAGCCACCGGGGAGCTGTTTTTT,CAWIATGELFF
15,TRBJ2-7,NA,NA,TRBV5-1,TGCGCCAGCAGCTTGCCGAGGGACAATCTCTACGAGCAGTACTTC,CASSLPRDNLYEQYF
15,TRBJ2-7,once,NA,TRBV6-1,TGTGCCAGCAGTGAATCCCCACAGGGATACCACGAGCAGTACTTC,CASSESPQGYHEQYF
15,TRBJ2-3,NA,TRBD2,TRBV6-4,TGTGCCAGCAGTGACTCAGCGGGAGCCACAGATACGCAGTATTTT,CASSDSAGATDTQYF
14,TRBJ2-7,NA,TRBD1,TRBV7-9,TGTGCCAGCAGCCAGGGACAGGTTACCTACGAGCAGTACTTC,CASSQGQVTYEQYF
11,TRBJ2-3,NA,NA,TRBV7-9,TGTGCCAGCAGCTCGACTGATGCGCAGTATTTT,CASSSTDAQYF
16,TRBJ2-1,once,TRBD2,TRBV27,TGTGCCAGCAGTTTATCAGCGGGAGATTGGTCCAATGAGCAGTTCTTC,CASSLSAGDWSNEQFF
16,TRBJ1-2,NA,TRBD1,TRBV27,TGTGCCAGCAGTTTAAGCCGGGACAGTTTGCTCTATGGCTACACCTTC,CASSLSRDSLLYGYTF
13,TRBJ1-1,NA,NA,TRBV9,TGTGCCAGCAGCGGACAGGTGAACACTGAAGCTTTCTTT,CASSGQVNTEAFF
15,TRBJ2-3,NA,TRBD2,TRBV7-7,TGTGCTAGCAGCGTTAGCGGGAGGGCCGCAGATACGCAGTATTTT,CASSVSGRAADTQYF
13,TRBJ2-6,NA,NA,TRBV27,TGTGCCAGCAGTTGGGGCGGGGCCAACGTCCTGACTTTC,CASSWGGANVLTF
13,TRBJ1-2,NA,TRBD1,TRBV28,TGTGCCAGCAGTTTGGGCAGGGGGCATGGCTACACCTTC,CASSLGRGHGYTF
15,TRBJ2-7,NA,NA,TRBV4-2,TGTGCCAGCAGCCATCTCGGCCAGGGTTACGCCGAGCAGTACTTC,CASSHLGQGYAEQYF
14,TRBJ2-7,NA,TRBD1,TRBV6-1,TGTGCCAGCAGTGAATTTGGACAGGACTACGAGCAGTACTTC,CASSEFGQDYEQYF
14,TRBJ1-1,NA,TRBD1,TRBV25-1,TGTGCCAGCAGAGGGGGCGGACAGGGGAGGGAAGCTTTCTTT,CASRGGGQGREAFF
14,TRBJ2-3,NA,NA,TRBV30,TGTGCCTGTTCTAGATTAGCGGGCACAGATACGCAGTATTTT,CACSRLAGTDTQYF
16,TRBJ2-1,NA,TRBD2,TRBV27,TGTGCCAGCAGTTTGCCCAGCGGGAGTATCTACAATGAGCAGTTCTTC,CASSLPSGSIYNEQFF
13,TRBJ2-1,NA,NA,TRBV12-5,TGTGCTAGTGGCCCTAATATGGTCGATGAGCAGTTCTTC,CASGPNMVDEQFF
12,TRBJ2-1,NA,NA,TRBV5-6,TGTGCCAGCAGCTTGGCGGGTAGTGAGCAGTTCTTC,CASSLAGSEQFF
13,TRBJ1-2,NA,TRBD1,TRBV28,TGTGCCAGCGGCAGGGGGTTCGACTATGGCTACACCTTC,CASGRGFDYGYTF
15,TRBJ1-1,NA,NA,TRBV12-5,TGTGCTAGTGGTTTGGTAGAAAACCCCGTACAGGGAACTTTCTTT,CASGLVENPVQGTFF